Below, one T cell receptor (beta chain) is given with its context. Its specificity is not known. This sample is part of a study of cytomegalovirus exposure and HLA in healthy donors. Overall study findings and caveats: Among the CMV-associated chains, a few were confirmed in vitro as specific for CMV antigens.

Assay used: immunoSEQ multiplex PCR; TCRdb lists only in-frame clones, some missing. The sample yields about 150,000 clones, 85% to 90% seen once. The V and J ends lost 0 bases and 13 bases respectively, with 10 bases between them. Germline lookup yields CDR1 SNHLY and CDR2 FYNNEI. The CDR3 is 13 amino acids. The sequencing sample was made of PBMCs. J is TRBJ1-6 and V is TRBV2; D remains ambiguous. The sequence was obtained from a human donor in good health. The CDR3 DNA reads TGTGCCAGCAGTGAAGCGCTAGGTGCTCCCCTCCACTTT. The encoded protein is CASSEALGAPLHF.